One sample yielded the 24 T cell receptor beta chains listed below, sequenced in a study of blood T cell repertoires in COVID-19. The repertoire was sequenced with immunoSEQ multiplex PCR; TCRdb's copy has only in-frame clones and lacks some. The table has approximately 11,000 clones, roughly 82% seen once. Material for sequencing was peripheral blood. The source is a woman aged 60-75 years with acute or convalescent COVID-19.

The CDR3 nucleotides read TGTGCCAGCAGCTCCAACAGGCCCGTCCCTTATAATTCACCCCTCCACTTT. It translates to CASSSNRPVPYNSPLHF. This rearrangement joins TRBV28 to TRBJ1-6, with D perhaps matching TRBD1 (5 bases). Germline lookup yields CDR1 MDHEN and CDR2 SYDVKM. Trimming took off 6 bases at V and 4 bases at J, with 19 bases between the two ends. CDR3 length: 17 residues.

The rearrangement joins TRBV7-6 to TRBJ1-1; TRBD1 might be the D (6 bases). The CDR3 sequence is 13 residues long. Deletions cut 6 bases from V and 8 bases from J, with 16 bases between. Germline loops: CDR1 SGHVS, CDR2 FNYEAQ. CDR3 residues: CASSSKGGPEAFF. The CDR3 bases are TGTGCCAGCAGTTCAAAGGGGGGGCCAGAAGCTTTCTTT.

The genes are TRBV14 and TRBJ1-4, with D unresolved. The CDR3 contains 19 residues. CDR1 is SGHDN, CDR2 FVKESK, per germline. V lost 0 bases and J lost 5, with 22 bases in between. CDR3 nucleotides: TGTGCCAGCAGCCAAGAGTCGCGCTGGGTTCCAGGCGCGAATGAAAAACTGTTTTTT. This sequence encodes CASSQESRWVPGANEKLFF.

The rearrangement links TRBV18 to TRBJ1-6, with D unresolved. V shed 3 bases and J shed 1 base, with 7 bases lying between them. The CDR3 is 15 residues long. Germline CDR1 reads KGHSH; CDR2 reads LQKENI. CDR3 DNA: TGTGCCAGCTCACCTCGTAGTTCCTATAATTCACCCCTCCACTTT. It encodes CASSPRSSYNSPLHF.

V usage is TRBV21-1 and J usage is TRBJ2-2; the table assigns TRBD2, which was not confirmed against the DNA. TRBV21-1 is given as a pseudogene. The CDR3 consists of 16 residues. CDR3 sequence (DNA): TGTGCCAGCAGGGCGACTAGCTTGGGAAACACCGGGGAGCTGTTTTTT. This sequence encodes CASRATSLGNTGELFF.

This chain links TRBV7-9 with TRBJ1-1, with D perhaps matching TRBD1 (6 bases). This CDR3 has 14 amino acids. V shed 6 bases and J shed 6 bases, with 17 bases lying between them. Germline values: CDR1 SEHNR, CDR2 FQNEAQ (reference sequence). As DNA, the CDR3 is TGTGCCAGCAGGCCGGGGGGGCGCGTCGCTGAAGCTTTCTTT. Encoded protein: CASRPGGRVAEAFF. The variable domain in full, completed from reference TRBV7-9 and TRBJ1-1, reads DTGVSQNPRHKITKRGQNVTFRCDPISEHNRLYWYRQTLGQGPEFLTYFQNEAQLEKSRLLSDRFSAERPKGSFSTLEIQRTEQGDSAMYLCASRPGGRVAEAFFGQGTRLTVV.

The V call is TRBV28, the J call TRBJ1-1; D remains unclear. Germline V gene sequence: CDR1 MDHEN, CDR2 SYDVKM. The CDR3 has 17 amino acids. Deletions cut 0 bases from V and 4 bases from J, with 18 bases between. The CDR3 sequence is CASSLCKRRRDCTEAFF. CDR3 bases: TGTGCCAGCAGTTTATGTAAACGAAGGCGGGATTGCACTGAAGCTTTCTTT. Supplemented by reference TRBV28 and TRBJ1-1, the full variable domain reads DVKVTQSSRYLVKRTGEKVFLECVQDMDHENMFWYRQDPGLGLRLIYFSYDVKMKEKGDIPEGYSVSREKKERFSLILESASTNQTSMYLCASSLCKRRRDCTEAFFGQGTRLTVV.

The chain uses TRBV6-5 and TRBJ1-6, with D possibly TRBD1 on 5 matching bases. The CDR3 runs to 15 residues. V gave up 5 bases and J gave up 10 bases, with 18 bases separating them. Per the germline V gene, CDR1 is MNHEY and CDR2 is SVGAGI. The CDR3 nucleotides read TGTGCCAGCAGTCGTTATTCAGGGTCCCGATCACCCCTCCACTTT. Translated: CASSRYSGSRSPLHF.

V is TRBV15 and J is TRBJ1-1; no firm D call. CDR3 size: 11 residues. Trimming took off 5 bases at V and 5 bases at J, with 6 bases between the two ends. Per the germline V gene, CDR1 is LNHNV and CDR2 is YYDKDF (reference sequence). CDR3 DNA sequence: TGTGCCACCAGCTTTTTAACTGAAGCTTTCTTT. Amino acids: CATSFLTEAFF.

This CDR3 reads CASSQVWRVTTQETQYF. In nucleotides, the CDR3 is TGTGCCAGCAGCCAAGTCTGGCGGGTGACTACTCAAGAGACCCAGTACTTC. The chain joins TRBV3-1 (or the pseudogene TRBV3-2) to TRBJ2-5, with D perhaps matching TRBD2 (5 bases). V was cut by 1 base and J by 2 bases, with 17 bases left in between. Germline V gene data show CDR1 as LGHDT and CDR2 as YNNKEL (reference sequence). This CDR3 is built from 17 residues.

This chain uses TRBV10-3 with TRBJ1-2, with a weak D call TRBD1 (5 bases). This CDR3 has 14 residues. CDR1 and CDR2 (germline): ENHRY, SYGVKD. The ends were cut back, 5 bases at V and 3 bases at J, with 13 bases in the middle. The CDR3 DNA reads as TGTGCCATCAGTCCCCGGGGGGGGGACTATGGCTACACCTTC. Translation gives CAISPRGGDYGYTF.

The chain couples TRBV5-1 to TRBJ2-7, with D possibly matching TRBD2 (7 bases). Trimming left V 4 bases short and J 5 bases short, with 16 bases between. CDR3 size: 14 residues. Germline CDR1 is SGHRS and CDR2 is YFSETQ. The CDR3, as DNA: TGCGCCAGCAGCGGGGGGGCCACCTTAAACGAGCAGTACTTC. Translation: CASSGGATLNEQYF.

The chain uses TRBV12-5 and TRBJ1-1; D unresolved. The CDR3 has 13 residues. Germline CDR1 LGHNT, CDR2 FRNRAP. The V gene lost 1 base and the J gene lost 4 bases, with 7 bases spanning the gap. CDR3 nucleotides: TGTGCTAGTGGTTTGGGCGGGGTCACTGAAGCTTTCTTT. This gives the protein CASGLGGVTEAFF. Combining the CDR3 with reference TRBV12-5 and TRBJ1-1 gives the whole variable domain DARVTQTPRHKVTEMGQEVTMRCQPILGHNTVFWYRQTMMQGLELLAYFRNRAPLDDSGMPKDRFSAEMPDATLATLKIQPSEPRDSAVYFCASGLGGVTEAFFGQGTRLTVV.

The chain joins TRBV3-1 (or the pseudogene TRBV3-2) to TRBJ2-3, with D maybe TRBD2 (7 bases). V dropped 5 bases and J dropped 2 bases, with 14 bases sitting between them. This CDR3 spans 15 amino acids. CDR1 LGHDT and CDR2 YNNKEL come from the germline V gene (reference sequence). The CDR3 region is CASSRRGGPTDTQYF. As DNA, the CDR3 is TGTGCCAGCAGCAGGAGGGGGGGACCCACAGATACGCAGTATTTT.

This chain joins TRBV5-1 and TRBJ2-2; D call uncertain. V gave up 4 bases and J gave up 3 bases, with 7 bases separating them. Germline assignment: CDR1 SGHRS and CDR2 YFSETQ. The CDR3 totals 13 residues. The CDR3 loop is CASSRDYTGELFF. The CDR3 DNA follows: TGCGCCAGCAGCCGTGACTACACCGGGGAGCTGTTTTTT.

The chain is built from TRBV18 and TRBJ1-5; D ambiguous. V dropped 8 bases and J dropped 3 bases, with 17 bases sitting between them. Germline V lookup: CDR1 KGHSH, CDR2 LQKENI. This CDR3 is 15 amino acids long. The CDR3 loop is CASALAGQANQPQHF. The CDR3 DNA follows: TGTGCCAGCGCCCTTGCTGGCCAGGCCAATCAGCCCCAGCATTTT. Variable domain in full (rest from reference TRBV18 and TRBJ1-5): NAGVMQNPRHLVRRRGQEARLRCSPMKGHSHVYWYRQLPEEGLKFMVYLQKENIIDESGMPKERFSAEFPKEGPSILRIQQVVRGDSAAYFCASALAGQANQPQHFGDGTRLSIL.

J is TRBJ1-6 and V is TRBV2; TRBD1 might be the D (5 bases). This CDR3 comprises 13 residues. Germline V gene data show CDR1 as SNHLY and CDR2 as FYNNEI. With 4 bases removed from V and 7 bases from J, the gap between germline ends came to 8 bases. Here the CDR3 reads CASSGTWNSPLHF. Written as DNA, the CDR3 is TGTGCCAGCAGTGGGACATGGAATTCACCCCTCCACTTT.

The chain joins TRBV11-2 to TRBJ2-3; weak D call: TRBD2 (7 bases). Germline CDR1 is SGHAT and CDR2 is FQNNGV. The CDR3 loop spans 15 amino acids. V was clipped by 5 bases and J by 3 bases, with 15 bases between them. The CDR3 spells CASSPRGAGTDTQYF. In DNA, the CDR3 is TGTGCCAGCAGCCCACGGGGGGCTGGGACAGATACGCAGTATTTT.

The rearrangement links TRBV7-3 to TRBJ1-1, with D hard to call. V was shortened by 3 bases and J by 5 bases, with 10 bases between the two germline ends. The germline CDR1 and CDR2 sequences are SGHTA and FQGTGA. The CDR3 loop spans 13 amino acids. CDR3 protein: CASSFSPGTEAFF. The CDR3 DNA reads TGTGCCAGCAGCTTCTCCCCGGGTACTGAAGCTTTCTTT.

This clone was recorded once. The rearrangement links TRBV28 to TRBJ2-7, with D maybe TRBD2 (7 bases). Germline CDR1 and CDR2: MDHEN and SYDVKM. Trimming pared 7 bases from V and 4 bases from J, leaving 17 bases between. This CDR3 has 14 amino acids. The CDR3 spells CASTQGGVGYEQYF. CDR3 nucleotide sequence: TGTGCCAGCACCCAAGGGGGGGTCGGATACGAGCAGTACTTC.

The sample holds one count of this clone. The chain combines TRBV20-1 with TRBJ2-4, with D hard to call. Germline V gives CDR1 DFQATT, CDR2 SNEGSKA (reference sequence). The ends were cut back, 3 bases at V and 8 bases at J, with 11 bases in the middle. The length of the CDR3 is 12 residues. CDR3 DNA: TGCAGTGCTAGTAAGACATTAGACATTCAGTACTTC. It encodes CSASKTLDIQYF.

This chain connects TRBV4-1 to TRBJ1-1; TRBD1 matches 7 bases. J was trimmed by 3 bases and V by 2 bases; bases with no gene match: 0. This CDR3 has 13 amino acids. Germline V gene lookup returns CDR1 MGHRA and CDR2 YSYEKL. CDR3 bases: TGCGCCAGCAGCCAACAGGGGGACACTGAAGCTTTCTTT. It yields the protein CASSQQGDTEAFF.

This clone is a singleton in its sample. The chain links TRBV28 to TRBJ2-2; no reliable D call. This CDR3 spans 17 amino acids. The V gene lost 8 bases and the J gene lost 3 bases, with 22 bases spanning the gap. CDR1 is MDHEN and CDR2 is SYDVKM in the germline V gene. CDR3 residues: CASQLYSPILDTGELFF. In nucleotides, the CDR3 is TGTGCCAGCCAACTCTACAGCCCCATACTCGACACCGGGGAGCTGTTTTTT.

The V call is TRBV2, the J call TRBJ1-1; maybe TRBD1 (6 bases). Germline values: CDR1 SNHLY, CDR2 FYNNEI. V shed 6 bases and J shed 1 base, with 9 bases lying between them. The CDR3 is 13 residues long. DNA of the CDR3: TGTGCCAGCAGGGACAGTGGGAACACTGAAGCTTTCTTT. As protein: CASRDSGNTEAFF.